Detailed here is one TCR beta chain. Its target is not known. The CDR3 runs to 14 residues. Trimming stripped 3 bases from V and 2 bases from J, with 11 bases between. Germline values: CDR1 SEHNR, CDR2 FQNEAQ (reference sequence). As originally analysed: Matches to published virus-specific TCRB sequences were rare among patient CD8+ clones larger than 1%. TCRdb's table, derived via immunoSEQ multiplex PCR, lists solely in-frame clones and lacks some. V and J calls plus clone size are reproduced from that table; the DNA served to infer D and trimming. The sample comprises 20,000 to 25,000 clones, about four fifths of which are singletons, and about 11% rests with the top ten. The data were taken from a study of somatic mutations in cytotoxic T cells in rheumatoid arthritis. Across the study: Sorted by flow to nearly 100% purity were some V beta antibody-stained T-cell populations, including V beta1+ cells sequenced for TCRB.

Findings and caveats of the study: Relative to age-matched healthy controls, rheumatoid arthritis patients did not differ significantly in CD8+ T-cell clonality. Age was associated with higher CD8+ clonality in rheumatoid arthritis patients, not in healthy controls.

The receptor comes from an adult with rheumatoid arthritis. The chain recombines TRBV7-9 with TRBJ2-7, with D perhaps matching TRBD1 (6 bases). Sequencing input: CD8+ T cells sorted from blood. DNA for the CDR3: TGTGCCAGCAGCTTGGGGACACAGGCCTACGAGCAGTACTTC. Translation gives CASSLGTQAYEQYF.